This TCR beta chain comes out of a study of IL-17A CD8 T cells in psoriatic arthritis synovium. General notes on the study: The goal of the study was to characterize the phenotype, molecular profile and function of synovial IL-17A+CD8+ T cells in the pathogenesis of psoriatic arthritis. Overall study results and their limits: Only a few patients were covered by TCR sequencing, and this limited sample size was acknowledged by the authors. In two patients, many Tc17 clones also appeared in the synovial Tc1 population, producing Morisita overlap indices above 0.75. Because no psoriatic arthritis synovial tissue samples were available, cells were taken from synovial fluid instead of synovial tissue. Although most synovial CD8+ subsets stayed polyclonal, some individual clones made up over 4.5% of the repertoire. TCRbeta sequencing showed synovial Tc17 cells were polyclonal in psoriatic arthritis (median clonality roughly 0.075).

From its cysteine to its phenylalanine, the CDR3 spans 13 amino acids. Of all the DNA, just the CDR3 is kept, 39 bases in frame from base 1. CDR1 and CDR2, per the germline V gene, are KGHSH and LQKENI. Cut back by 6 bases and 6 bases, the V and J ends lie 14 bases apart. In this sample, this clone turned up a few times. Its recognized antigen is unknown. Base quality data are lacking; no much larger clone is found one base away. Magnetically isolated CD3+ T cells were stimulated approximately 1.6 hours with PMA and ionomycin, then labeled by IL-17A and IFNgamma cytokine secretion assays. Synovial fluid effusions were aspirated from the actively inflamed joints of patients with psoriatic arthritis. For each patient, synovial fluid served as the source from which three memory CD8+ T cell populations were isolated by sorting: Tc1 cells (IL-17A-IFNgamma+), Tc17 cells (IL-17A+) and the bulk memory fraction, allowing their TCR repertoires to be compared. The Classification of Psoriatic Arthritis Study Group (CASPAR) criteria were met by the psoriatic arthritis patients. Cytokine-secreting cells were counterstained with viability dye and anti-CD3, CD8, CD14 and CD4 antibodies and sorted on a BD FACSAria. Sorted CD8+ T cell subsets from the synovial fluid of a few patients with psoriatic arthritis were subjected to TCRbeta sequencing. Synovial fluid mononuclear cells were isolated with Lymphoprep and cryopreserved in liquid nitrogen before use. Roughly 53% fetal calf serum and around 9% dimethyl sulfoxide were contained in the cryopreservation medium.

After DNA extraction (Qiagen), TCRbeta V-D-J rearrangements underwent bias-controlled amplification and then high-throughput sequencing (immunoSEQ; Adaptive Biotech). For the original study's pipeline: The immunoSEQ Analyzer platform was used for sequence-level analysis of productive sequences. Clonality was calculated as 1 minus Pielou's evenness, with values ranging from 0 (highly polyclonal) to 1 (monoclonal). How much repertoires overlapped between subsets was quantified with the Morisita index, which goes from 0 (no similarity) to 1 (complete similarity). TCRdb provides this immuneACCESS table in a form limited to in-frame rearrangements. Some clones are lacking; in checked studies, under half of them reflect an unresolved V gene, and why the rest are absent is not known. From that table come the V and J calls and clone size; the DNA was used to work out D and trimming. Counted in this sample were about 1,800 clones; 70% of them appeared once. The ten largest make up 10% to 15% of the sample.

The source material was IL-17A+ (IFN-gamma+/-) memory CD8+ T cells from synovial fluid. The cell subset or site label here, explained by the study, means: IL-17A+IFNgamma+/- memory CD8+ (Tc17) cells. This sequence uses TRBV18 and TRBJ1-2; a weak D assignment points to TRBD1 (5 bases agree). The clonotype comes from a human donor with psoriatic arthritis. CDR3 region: CASSPYPGDGYTF. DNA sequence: TGTGCCAGCTCGCCTTACCCGGGGGATGGCTACACCTTC.